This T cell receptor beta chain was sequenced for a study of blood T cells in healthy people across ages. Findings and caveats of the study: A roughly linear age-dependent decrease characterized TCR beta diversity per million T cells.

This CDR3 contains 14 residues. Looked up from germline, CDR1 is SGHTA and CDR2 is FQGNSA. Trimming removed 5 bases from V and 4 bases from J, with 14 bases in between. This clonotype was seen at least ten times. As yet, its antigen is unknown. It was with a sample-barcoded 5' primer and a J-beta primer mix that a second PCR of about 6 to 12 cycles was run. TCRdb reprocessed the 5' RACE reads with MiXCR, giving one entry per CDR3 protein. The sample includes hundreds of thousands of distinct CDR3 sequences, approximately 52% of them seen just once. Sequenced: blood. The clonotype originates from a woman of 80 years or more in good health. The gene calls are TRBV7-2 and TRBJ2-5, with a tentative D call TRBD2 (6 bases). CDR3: CASSVRLERETQYF. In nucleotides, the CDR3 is TGTGCCAGCAGCGTCCGACTAGAGAGAGAGACCCAGTACTTC.